This paragraph reports one T cell receptor gamma chain. The sample has other DNA sequences that encode this CDR3 too. Germline CDR1 is EGSTGY and CDR2 is YDSYTSSV. The junction had 3 bases not matched to a gene; V was cut back by 1 base and J by 0 bases. This CDR3 spans 14 amino acids. These data belong to a study of gamma-delta T cells after stem cell transplantation. TCRdb reapplied CATT to the RT-PCR reads. The table lists about 5,000 gamma-chain clones, approximately 20% of them singletons. The sample consisted of gamma-delta T cells. J is TRGJ1 or TRGJ2 and V is TRGV4. The TCR originated in a human donor. It is not recorded whose cells these are; they may come from a transplant donor. CDR3 sequence reads: CATWDGLNYYKKLF. Written as DNA, the CDR3 is TGTGCCACCTGGGATGGCTTGAATTATTATAAGAAACTCTTT.